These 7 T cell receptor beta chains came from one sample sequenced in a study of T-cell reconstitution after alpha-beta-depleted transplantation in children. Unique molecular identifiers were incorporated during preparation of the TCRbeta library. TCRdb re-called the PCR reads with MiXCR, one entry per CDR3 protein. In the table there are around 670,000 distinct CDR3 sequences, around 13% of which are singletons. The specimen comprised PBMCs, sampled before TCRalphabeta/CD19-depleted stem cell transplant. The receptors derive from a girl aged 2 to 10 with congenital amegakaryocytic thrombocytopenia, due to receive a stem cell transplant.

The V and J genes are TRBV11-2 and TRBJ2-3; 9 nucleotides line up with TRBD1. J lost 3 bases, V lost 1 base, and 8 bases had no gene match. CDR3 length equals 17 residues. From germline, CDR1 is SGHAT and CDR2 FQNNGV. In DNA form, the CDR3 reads TGTGCCAGCAGCTTAGGGGACAGGGTACTTAATACAGATACGCAGTATTTT. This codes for CASSLGDRVLNTDTQYF.

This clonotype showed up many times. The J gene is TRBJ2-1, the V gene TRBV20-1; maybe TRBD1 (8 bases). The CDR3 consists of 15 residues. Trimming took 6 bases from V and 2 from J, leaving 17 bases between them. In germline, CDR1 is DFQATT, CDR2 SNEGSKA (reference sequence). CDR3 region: CSAFTGGGPYNEQFF. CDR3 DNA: TGCAGTGCCTTTACAGGGGGAGGGCCCTACAATGAGCAGTTCTTC.

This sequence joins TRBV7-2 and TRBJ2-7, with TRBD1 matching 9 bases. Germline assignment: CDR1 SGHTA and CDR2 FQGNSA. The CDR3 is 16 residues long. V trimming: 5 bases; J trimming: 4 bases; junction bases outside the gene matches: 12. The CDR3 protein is CASSDSPGQGSYEQYF. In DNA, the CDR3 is TGTGCCAGCAGCGACTCACCGGGACAGGGATCGTACGAGCAGTACTTC. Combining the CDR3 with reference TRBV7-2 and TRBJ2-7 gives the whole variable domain GAGVSQSPSNKVTEKGKDVELRCDPISGHTALYWYRQSLGQGLEFLIYFQGNSAPDKSGLPSDRFSAERTGGSVSTLTIQRTQQEDSAVYLCASSDSPGQGSYEQYFGPGTRLTVT.

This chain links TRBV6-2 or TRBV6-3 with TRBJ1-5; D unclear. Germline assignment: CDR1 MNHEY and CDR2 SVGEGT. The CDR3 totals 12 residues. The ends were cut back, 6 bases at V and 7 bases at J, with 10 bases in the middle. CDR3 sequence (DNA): TGTGCCAGCAGACCCTTGGGCCAGCCCCAGCATTTT. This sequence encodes CASRPLGQPQHF.

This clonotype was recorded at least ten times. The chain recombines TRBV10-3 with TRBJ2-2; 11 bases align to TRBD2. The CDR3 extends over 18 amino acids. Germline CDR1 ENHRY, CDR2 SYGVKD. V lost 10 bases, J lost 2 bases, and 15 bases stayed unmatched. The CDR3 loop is CATRPRNSGRANTGELFF. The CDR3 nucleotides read TGTGCCACCCGCCCCCGGAATAGCGGGAGGGCCAACACCGGGGAGCTGTTTTTT.

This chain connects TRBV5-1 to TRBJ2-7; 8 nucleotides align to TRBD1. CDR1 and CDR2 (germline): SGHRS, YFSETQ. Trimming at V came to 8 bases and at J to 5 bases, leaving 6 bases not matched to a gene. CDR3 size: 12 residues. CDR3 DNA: TGCGCCAGTAAGACAGGGGTGGACGAGCAGTACTTC. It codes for CASKTGVDEQYF.

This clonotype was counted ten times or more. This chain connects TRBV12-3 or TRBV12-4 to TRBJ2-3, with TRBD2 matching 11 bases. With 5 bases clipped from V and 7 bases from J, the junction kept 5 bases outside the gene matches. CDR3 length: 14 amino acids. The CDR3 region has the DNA TGTGCCAGCAGTACCGGGACTAGCGGATATACGCAGTATTTT. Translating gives CASSTGTSGYTQYF.